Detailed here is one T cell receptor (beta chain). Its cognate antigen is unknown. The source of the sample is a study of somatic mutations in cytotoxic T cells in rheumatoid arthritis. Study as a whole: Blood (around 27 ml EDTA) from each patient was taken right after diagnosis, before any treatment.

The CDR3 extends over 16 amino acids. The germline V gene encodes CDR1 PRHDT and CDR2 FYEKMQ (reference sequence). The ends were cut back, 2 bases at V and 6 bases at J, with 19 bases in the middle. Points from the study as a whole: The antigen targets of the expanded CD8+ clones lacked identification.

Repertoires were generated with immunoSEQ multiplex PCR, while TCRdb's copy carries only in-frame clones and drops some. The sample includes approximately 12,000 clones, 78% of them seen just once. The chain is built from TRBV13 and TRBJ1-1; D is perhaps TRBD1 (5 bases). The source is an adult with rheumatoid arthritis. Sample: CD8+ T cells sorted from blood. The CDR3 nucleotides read TGTGCCAGCAGCTTACTTCAGGGCAGTAGAAGGGCTGAAGCTTTCTTT. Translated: CASSLLQGSRRAEAFF.